This paragraph reports one T cell receptor beta chain. The J segment lost 4 bases and the V segment lost 4 bases, leaving 10 bases of the junction unmatched. The CDR3 extends over 17 amino acids. Germline assignment: CDR1 SGHNT and CDR2 YYREEE (reference sequence). The entry originates in a study of T cells in Graves' hyperthyroidism and ophthalmopathy. Turning to the study itself: Staff took peripheral blood when the initial diagnosis was made, before any treatment began.

In patients aged 18 to 65, hyperthyroidism was newly diagnosed, with duration under 2 months. Researchers barred patients who had uncontrolled infection, other autoimmune disease, pregnancy or lactation. The authors obtained PBMCs from around 11 ml of fresh peripheral blood. Using RNA transcripts as the source, TCR beta CDR3 regions were amplified. When the TCR CDR3 underwent first-round RT-PCR, the HTBI primer set was used. TCRdb re-analysed the multiplex PCR reads in MiXCR, keeping a single row per CDR3 protein. The sample holds about 840,000 distinct CDR3 sequences; over 35% are singletons and the top ten take more than 7%.

The chain has TRBV5-4 and TRBJ2-6; TRBD2 matches at 8 bases. Sequences were obtained from blood. The TCR was taken from a man aged 18 to 30 with Graves' hyperthyroidism. In DNA form, the CDR3 reads TGTGCCAGCAGCCCGGGAGGGGCAGGGAGAGGGGCCAACGTCCTGACTTTC. Translating it yields CASSPGGAGRGANVLTF. The whole variable domain, remainder taken from reference TRBV5-4 and TRBJ2-6, is ETGVTQSPTHLIKTRGQQVTLRCSSQSGHNTVSWYQQALGQGPQFIFQYYREEENGRGNFPPRFSGLQFPNYSSELNVNALELDDSALYLCASSPGGAGRGANVLTFGAGSRLTVL.